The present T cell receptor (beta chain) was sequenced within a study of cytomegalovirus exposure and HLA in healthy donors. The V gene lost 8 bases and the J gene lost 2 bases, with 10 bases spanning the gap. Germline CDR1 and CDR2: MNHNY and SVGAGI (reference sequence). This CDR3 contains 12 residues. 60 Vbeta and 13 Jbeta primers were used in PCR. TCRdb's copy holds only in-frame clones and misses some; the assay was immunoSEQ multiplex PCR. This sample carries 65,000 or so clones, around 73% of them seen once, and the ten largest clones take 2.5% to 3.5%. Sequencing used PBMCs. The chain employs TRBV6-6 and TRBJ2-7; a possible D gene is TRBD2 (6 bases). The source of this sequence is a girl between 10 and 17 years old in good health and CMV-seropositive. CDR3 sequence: CASGGSPYEQYF. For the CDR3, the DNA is TGTGCCAGCGGGGGGAGTCCCTACGAGCAGTACTTC.